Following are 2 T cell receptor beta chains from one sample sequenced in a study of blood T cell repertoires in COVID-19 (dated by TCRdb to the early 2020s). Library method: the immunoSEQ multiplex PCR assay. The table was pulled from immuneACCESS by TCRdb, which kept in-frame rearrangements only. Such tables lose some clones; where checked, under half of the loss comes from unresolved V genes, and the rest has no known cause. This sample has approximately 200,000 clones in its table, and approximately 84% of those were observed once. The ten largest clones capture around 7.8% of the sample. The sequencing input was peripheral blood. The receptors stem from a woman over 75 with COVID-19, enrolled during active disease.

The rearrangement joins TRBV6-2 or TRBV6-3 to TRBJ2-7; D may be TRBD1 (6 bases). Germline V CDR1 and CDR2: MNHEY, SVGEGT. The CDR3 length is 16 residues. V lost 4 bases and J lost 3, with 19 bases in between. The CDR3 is CASSSSQGTAFYEQYF. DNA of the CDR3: TGTGCCAGCAGTTCGTCCCAGGGGACGGCATTCTACGAGCAGTACTTC.

The CDR3 DNA reads as TGTGCCAGCTCACTCTCGAGTCGGTCGAAACTGTTTTTT. Its protein product is CASSLSSRSKLFF. The gene calls are TRBV18 and TRBJ1-4; no reliable D call. The germline V gene has CDR1 KGHSH and CDR2 LQKENI. Trimming took 4 bases from V and 11 from J, leaving 14 bases between them. This CDR3 is 13 amino acids long.